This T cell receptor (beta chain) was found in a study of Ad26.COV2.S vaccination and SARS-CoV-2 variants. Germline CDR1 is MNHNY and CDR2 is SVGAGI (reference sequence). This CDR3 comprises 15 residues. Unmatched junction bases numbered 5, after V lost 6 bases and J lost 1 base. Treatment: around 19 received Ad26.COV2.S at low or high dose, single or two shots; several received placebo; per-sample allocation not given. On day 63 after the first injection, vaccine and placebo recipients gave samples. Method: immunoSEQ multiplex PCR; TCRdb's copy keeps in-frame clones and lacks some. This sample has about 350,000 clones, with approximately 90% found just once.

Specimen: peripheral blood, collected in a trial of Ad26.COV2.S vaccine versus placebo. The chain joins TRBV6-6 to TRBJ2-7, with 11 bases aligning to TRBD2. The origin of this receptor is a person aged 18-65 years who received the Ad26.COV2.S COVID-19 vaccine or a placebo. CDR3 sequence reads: CASSATSGGSYEQYF. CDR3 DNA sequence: TGTGCCAGCAGCGCAACTAGCGGGGGATCCTACGAGCAGTACTTC.